This TCR beta chain was recorded in a study of shared clonotypes between healthy human individuals. For the study at large: The people who gave samples were a couple of women and a few men aged 18 to 49. Each donor's CD8 memory used one plate, CD8 naive two, each CD4 subset three.

Concerning this clone: Its antigen is not identified. Other DNA sequences of this sample code for an identical CDR3.

Notes on the study in general: Some naive CD4 clonotypes, roughly 4.7%, turned up in common across several donors.

The table came from immunoSEQ multiplex PCR; TCRdb's copy has only in-frame clones and leaves some out. The data hold over a million clones, with more than 75% observed a single time. Germline CDR1 reads SGHRS; CDR2 reads YFSETQ. CDR3 size: 16 residues. Unmatched junction bases numbered 13, after V lost 3 bases and J lost 8 bases. The clonotype was recovered from a man aged 18 to 35 in good health. Some clones in this sample may be carry-over from other donors' samples. Material: memory CD4+ T cells from PBMCs. The subset denotes: CD45RA-negative fraction. The chain joins TRBV5-1 to TRBJ1-4, with 7 bases lining up with TRBD1. DNA of the CDR3: TGCGCCAGCAGCTCCCAGACAGGGCAAGGTGGAGAAAAACTGTTTTTT. The encoded protein is CASSSQTGQGGEKLFF. The full variable domain, its missing parts supplied by reference TRBV5-1 and TRBJ1-4, is KAGVTQTPRYLIKTRGQQVTLSCSPISGHRSVSWYQQTPGQGLQFLFEYFSETQRNKGNFPGRFSGRQFSNSRSEMNVSTLELGDSALYLCASSSQTGQGGEKLFFGSGTQLSVL.